These 29 T cell receptor beta chains were all obtained from the same sample, sequenced in a study of blood T cell repertoires in COVID-19. The protocol was immunoSEQ multiplex PCR, while the TCRdb copy is restricted to in-frame clones and leaves out a portion. The table lists about 180,000 clones, approximately 81% of them singletons. The sequencing input was PBMCs or T cells enriched from blood (not recorded which). Every receptor here comes from a middle-aged woman with acute COVID-19.

The chain recombines TRBV28 with TRBJ1-6; no clear D gene. V was trimmed by 5 bases and J by 6 bases, leaving 11 bases between them. Germline CDR1 is MDHEN and CDR2 is SYDVKM. This CDR3 has 14 residues. CDR3 amino acids: CASSTRVSNSPLHF. In DNA form, the CDR3 reads TGTGCCAGCAGTACCCGGGTTTCTAATTCACCCCTCCACTTT. The whole variable domain, filled in from reference TRBV28 and TRBJ1-6, reads DVKVTQSSRYLVKRTGEKVFLECVQDMDHENMFWYRQDPGLGLRLIYFSYDVKMKEKGDIPEGYSVSREKKERFSLILESASTNQTSMYLCASSTRVSNSPLHFGNGTRLTVT.

This chain links TRBV5-6 with TRBJ1-6; TRBD1 might be the D (5 bases). The CDR3 totals 15 residues. Germline V gene sequence: CDR1 SGHDT, CDR2 YYEEEE. V was cut by 4 bases and J by 10 bases, with 18 bases left in between. CDR3 region: CASSRGGSEISPLHF. The CDR3 nucleotides read TGTGCCAGCAGCCGCGGGGGGAGCGAGATCTCACCCCTCCACTTT. The complete variable domain, with remaining parts taken from reference TRBV5-6 and TRBJ1-6, reads DAGVTQSPTHLIKTRGQQVTLRCSPKSGHDTVSWYQQALGQGPQFIFQYYEEEERQRGNFPDRFSGHQFPNYSSELNVNALLLGDSALYLCASSRGGSEISPLHFGNGTRLTVT.

This chain connects TRBV18 to TRBJ1-3; tentative D call: TRBD1 (5 bases). This CDR3 has 15 amino acids. Germline values: CDR1 KGHSH, CDR2 LQKENI. V lost 3 bases to trimming and J lost 3 bases, with 12 bases between them. In DNA, the CDR3 is TGTGCCAGCTCACCTCAGGGAGGATATGGAAACACCATATATTTT. As protein: CASSPQGGYGNTIYF.

This clone was recorded only once. The J gene is TRBJ2-5, the V gene TRBV6-5, with 8 positions matching TRBD1. Germline CDR1 is MNHEY and CDR2 is SVGAGI. The CDR3 is 15 residues long. The trim removed 8 bases at V and 5 bases at J, leaving 13 bases unmatched. CDR3 sequence: CASLAWGRGPETQYF. CDR3 sequence (DNA): TGTGCCAGCTTGGCTTGGGGCAGGGGGCCGGAGACCCAGTACTTC.

V usage is TRBV9 and J usage is TRBJ2-3; 8 bases fit TRBD1. The V gene's germline CDR1 is SGDLS and CDR2 YYNGEE. The CDR3 sequence is 17 residues long. After removal of 0 bases from V and 3 bases from J, the junction contained 9 bases not matched to a gene. CDR3 loop: CASSVEGTGRLTDTQYF. For the CDR3, the DNA is TGTGCCAGCAGCGTAGAAGGGACAGGTCGTCTAACAGATACGCAGTATTTT.

The CDR3 here is CASSKLDPYRGNTDTQYF. DNA for the CDR3: TGTGCCAGCAGCAAACTCGACCCATACAGGGGTAACACAGATACGCAGTATTTT. The chain is built from TRBV21-1 and TRBJ2-3; the table gives TRBD1 as D, unverified against the DNA. TRBV21-1 is classified as a pseudogene. The CDR3 spans 18 residues.

V usage is TRBV7-9 and J usage is TRBJ1-1; D may be TRBD1 (5 bases). The V end lost 3 bases, the J end lost 5 bases, and 10 bases lay between the germline ends. CDR3 size: 13 residues. CDR1 is SEHNR, CDR2 FQNEAQ, per germline (reference sequence). The CDR3 is CASSFGGETEAFF. The CDR3 coding sequence is TGTGCCAGCAGCTTCGGGGGGGAAACTGAAGCTTTCTTT.

CDR3 DNA sequence: TGTGCCAGCAGCATGGGACAGGGGGTCACAGATACGCAGTATTTT. Residues: CASSMGQGVTDTQYF. The rearrangement links TRBV7-9 to TRBJ2-3; 11 positions agree with TRBD1. Trimming took 5 bases from V and 2 from J; bases not matched to a gene: 3. The CDR3 contains 15 residues. Germline V gives CDR1 SEHNR, CDR2 FQNEAQ (reference sequence).

The CDR3, as DNA: TGTGCCAGCAGCCAGGGGACAGGCAATCAGCCCCAGCATTTT. As protein: CASSQGTGNQPQHF. V is TRBV6-2 or TRBV6-3 and J is TRBJ1-5; 7 bases are shared with TRBD1. CDR3 size: 14 residues. The V and J ends lost 6 bases and 2 bases, in that order; junction bases with no gene match: 4. Germline loops: CDR1 MNHEY, CDR2 SVGEGT.

The chain joins TRBV27 to TRBJ2-3; 7 bases are a match to TRBD1. V lost 3 bases and J lost 4; bases outside the gene matches: 4. Germline loops: CDR1 MNHEY, CDR2 SMNVEV (reference sequence). This CDR3 is 14 amino acids long. In nucleotides, the CDR3 is TGTGCCAGCAGTTTTCTTCAGGGGGCAGATACGCAGTATTTT. This translates into CASSFLQGADTQYF.

This chain connects TRBV6-5 to TRBJ2-7; D unclear. The V end lost 4 bases, the J end lost 7 bases, and 14 bases lay between the germline ends. The CDR3 sequence is 13 residues long. Germline CDR1 reads MNHEY; CDR2 reads SVGAGI. CDR3 region: CASSSPISREQYF. The CDR3 bases are TGTGCCAGCAGTTCGCCTATCTCTCGGGAGCAGTACTTC.

The chain has TRBV7-3 and TRBJ2-2; D might be TRBD1 (6 bases). There are 14 residues in the CDR3. The V and J ends lost 4 bases and 8 bases respectively, with 14 bases between them. Germline assignment: CDR1 SGHTA and CDR2 FQGTGA. This chain's CDR3 is CASSSDSGVGELFF. The CDR3 DNA reads as TGTGCCAGCAGCTCGGACAGTGGCGTAGGGGAGCTGTTTTTT.

The gene calls are TRBV6-5 and TRBJ1-5, with D possibly TRBD1 on 5 matching bases. Germline-derived CDR1 and CDR2 are MNHEY and SVGAGI. The CDR3 runs to 14 residues. The ends were cut back, 6 bases at V and 4 bases at J, with 13 bases in the middle. The CDR3 sequence: CASRPQGRNQPQHF. The CDR3 DNA follows: TGTGCCAGCAGACCTCAGGGTAGGAATCAGCCCCAGCATTTT.

This chain joins TRBV11-2 and TRBJ2-7, with 10 bases fitting TRBD2. The CDR3 totals 14 residues. V trimming: 3 bases; J trimming: 5 bases; junction bases outside the gene matches: 4. Per the germline V gene, CDR1 is SGHAT and CDR2 is FQNNGV. CDR3 DNA sequence: TGTGCCAGCAGCTTCGGACTAGCGGATGACGAGCAGTACTTC. This encodes CASSFGLADDEQYF.

The chain combines TRBV6-5 with TRBJ1-2; D possibly corresponds to TRBD1 (5 bases). Trimming pared 7 bases from V and 1 base from J, leaving 10 bases between. The CDR3 runs 13 residues. Germline V gene sequence: CDR1 MNHEY, CDR2 SVGAGI. The CDR3: CASMGGGNYGYTF. The CDR3 DNA reads TGTGCCAGCATGGGGGGGGGTAACTATGGCTACACCTTC.

The V gene is TRBV10-3, the J gene TRBJ2-3, with D tentatively TRBD2 (6 bases). The CDR3 covers 15 residues. Deletions cut 7 bases from V and 2 bases from J, with 16 bases between. Germline assignment: CDR1 ENHRY and CDR2 SYGVKD. The CDR3 DNA is TGTGCCATCAAGGTCAGCGGGTTGGACACAGATACGCAGTATTTT. Encoded protein: CAIKVSGLDTDTQYF.

The chain is built from TRBV25-1 and TRBJ2-7; a weak D match, TRBD1 (7 bases). V was clipped by 1 base and J by 2 bases, with 12 bases between them. This CDR3 has 15 residues. Germline CDR1 and CDR2: MGHDK and SYGVNS. In DNA form, the CDR3 reads TGTGCCAGCAGTGAATGGGAGGACAGGCCCTACGAGCAGTACTTC. Protein: CASSEWEDRPYEQYF.

The chain couples TRBV11-2 to TRBJ1-2, with 12 bases lining up with TRBD1. CDR3 length: 15 residues. The V segment lost 1 base and the J segment 7 bases; nucleotides outside the gene matches: 4. Germline V CDR1 and CDR2: SGHAT, FQNNGV. The DNA of the CDR3 is TGTGCCAGCAGCTTAGCGGGACAGGGGGCTGGTGGCTACACCTTC. Translation gives CASSLAGQGAGGYTF.

V is TRBV30 and J is TRBJ1-4, with 7 bases that match TRBD1. Germline V gene lookup returns CDR1 GTSNPN and CDR2 SVGIG (reference sequence). The junction had 2 bases not matched to a gene; V was cut back by 2 bases and J by 8 bases. This CDR3 is 12 amino acids long. CDR3 region: CAWSQGGEKLFF. CDR3 DNA sequence: TGTGCCTGGAGTCAAGGGGGCGAAAAACTGTTTTTT. Variable domain in full (rest from reference TRBV30 and TRBJ1-4): SQTIHQWPATLVQPVGSPLSLECTVEGTSNPNLYWYRQAAGRGLQLLFYSVGIGQISSEVPQNLSASRPQDRQFILSSKKLLLSDSGFYLCAWSQGGEKLFFGSGTQLSVL.

CDR3 amino acids: CASSGLAGGYNEQFF. DNA of the CDR3: TGTGCCAGTAGCGGACTAGCGGGGGGATACAATGAGCAGTTCTTC. V gene TRBV19 combines with J gene TRBJ2-1, with 14 positions matching TRBD2. The germline V gene has CDR1 LNHDA and CDR2 SQIVND (reference sequence). The CDR3 has 15 amino acids. Unmatched junction bases numbered 2, after V lost 6 bases and J lost 4 bases.

V usage is TRBV4-2 and J usage is TRBJ2-3; perhaps TRBD2 as D (6 bases). CDR3 length: 20 residues. Looked up from germline, CDR1 is LGHNA and CDR2 is YNFKEQ. V dropped 0 bases and J dropped 0 bases, with 22 bases sitting between them. The CDR3 DNA follows: TGTGCCAGCAGCCAAGATCGCTTCCCTGGGGCGGGGATCAGCACAGATACGCAGTATTTT. It specifies CASSQDRFPGAGISTDTQYF.

The chain has TRBV30 and TRBJ1-2; TRBD1 matches 8 bases. The CDR3 consists of 14 residues. Germline V CDR1 and CDR2: GTSNPN, SVGIG (reference sequence). Trimming removed 4 bases from V and 2 bases from J; junction bases left unmatched: 6. CDR3 amino acids: CAWTPTGENYGYTF. DNA of the CDR3: TGTGCCTGGACTCCGACAGGGGAGAACTATGGCTACACCTTC.

J is TRBJ2-6 and V is TRBV13; D possibly corresponds to TRBD1 (6 bases). With 8 bases removed from V and 2 bases from J, the gap between germline ends came to 10 bases. The CDR3 is made up of 14 amino acids. CDR1 is PRHDT and CDR2 is FYEKMQ in the germline V gene (reference sequence). The CDR3 loop is CASGTYAGANVLTF. CDR3 nucleotide sequence: TGTGCCAGCGGGACATACGCTGGGGCCAACGTCCTGACTTTC.

The chain couples TRBV13 to TRBJ1-1; D is undetermined. V shed 5 bases and J shed 4 bases, with 14 bases lying between them. This CDR3 comprises 14 residues. Germline V lookup: CDR1 PRHDT, CDR2 FYEKMQ (reference sequence). The CDR3 is CASSLAVRFTEAFF. The CDR3 DNA sequence: TGTGCCAGCAGCCTCGCCGTCAGGTTCACTGAAGCTTTCTTT.

This clone appeared a few times. The V gene is TRBV28, the J gene TRBJ2-1, with TRBD2 identical over 13 bases. The CDR3 length is 15 residues. In germline, CDR1 is MDHEN, CDR2 SYDVKM. V shed 2 bases, J shed 7 bases, and the junction held 2 bases outside the gene matches. CDR3 bases: TGTGCCAGCAGTTTACTGACTAGCGGGAGGAATGAGCAGTTCTTC. This translates into CASSLLTSGRNEQFF.

The chain employs TRBV7-9 and TRBJ2-1; 10 bases match TRBD2. V trimming: 5 bases; J trimming: 3 bases; junction bases outside the gene matches: 13. CDR1 and CDR2 (germline): SEHNR, FQNEAQ (reference sequence). The CDR3 loop spans 18 amino acids. The CDR3 reads CASSRLRAPSGSYNEQFF. CDR3 in DNA: TGTGCCAGCAGCCGACTCCGAGCGCCTAGCGGGAGCTACAATGAGCAGTTCTTC.

The genes are TRBV5-6 and TRBJ2-7, with 15 bases lining up with TRBD2. The ends lost 4 bases at V and 4 bases at J; junction bases unmatched: 3. Per germline, CDR1 SGHDT and CDR2 YYEEEE. This CDR3 is 15 amino acids long. The CDR3 loop reads CASSIGLAGGYEQYV. For the CDR3, the DNA is TGTGCCAGCAGCATCGGACTAGCGGGAGGGTACGAGCAGTACGTC.

The V call is TRBV20-1, the J call TRBJ2-5; D is ambiguous. Germline-derived CDR1 and CDR2 are DFQATT and SNEGSKA (reference sequence). This CDR3 contains 14 residues. The V end lost 3 bases, the J end lost 4 bases, and 15 bases lay between the germline ends. The CDR3: CSASRLDGGETQYF. CDR3 in DNA: TGCAGTGCTAGTAGGCTAGACGGCGGAGAGACCCAGTACTTC.

This chain links TRBV28 with TRBJ2-7, with D possibly being TRBD2 (6 bases). Trimming cost V 3 bases and J 0 bases, with 12 bases left between them. There are 15 residues in the CDR3. Germline-derived CDR1 and CDR2 are MDHEN and SYDVKM. This CDR3 is CASSFGEAGSYEQYV. The CDR3 DNA reads as TGTGCCAGCAGTTTTGGGGAGGCGGGCTCCTACGAGCAGTACGTC.